This passage covers 28 T cell receptor beta chains from one sample sequenced in a study of PD-1 and CTLA-4 blockade in melanoma. TCRdb's copy holds only in-frame clones and misses some; the assay was immunoSEQ multiplex PCR. The table records around 20,000 clones, around 88% of them present only once. Sequences were derived from CD8+ T cells from peripheral blood, sampled before anti-PD-1 treatment. Receptor source: a human donor with melanoma.

V usage is TRBV7-9 and J usage is TRBJ1-4; 12 positions match TRBD1. The germline CDR1 and CDR2 sequences are SEHNR and FQNEAQ (reference sequence). Trimming took 8 bases from V and 7 from J; bases not matched to a gene: 5. The CDR3 extends over 14 amino acids. CDR3 in amino acids: CASGTGGKGEKLFF. DNA of the CDR3: TGTGCCAGCGGGACAGGGGGCAAGGGTGAAAAACTGTTTTTT.

The V call is TRBV13, the J call TRBJ1-1; TRBD1 aligns across 7 bases. V gave up 5 bases and J gave up 4 bases; unmatched junction bases: 10. Germline assignment: CDR1 PRHDT and CDR2 FYEKMQ (reference sequence). This CDR3 is 15 amino acids long. Here the CDR3 reads CASSPQTGNPTEAFF. The CDR3 DNA reads as TGTGCCAGCAGCCCCCAGACAGGGAACCCCACTGAAGCTTTCTTT.

V usage is TRBV7-9 and J usage is TRBJ1-1; no reliable D call. The V end was cut by 1 base, the J end by 0 bases, with 0 bases between. The germline V gene has CDR1 SEHNR and CDR2 FQNEAQ (reference sequence). The CDR3 runs 12 residues. The CDR3 loop is CASSLVNTEAFF. The CDR3 DNA reads as TGTGCCAGCAGCTTAGTGAACACTGAAGCTTTCTTT.

The chain has TRBV6-5 and TRBJ1-1; D not resolved. The germline V gene has CDR1 MNHEY and CDR2 SVGAGI. This CDR3 contains 14 residues. The germline V and J ends were trimmed by 5 bases and 2 bases, with 12 bases remaining between them. The chain's CDR3 is CASSPPQLNTEAFF. The CDR3 bases are TGTGCCAGCAGTCCCCCACAGCTAAACACTGAAGCTTTCTTT.

The V call is TRBV5-1, the J call TRBJ2-7; 8 positions agree with TRBD2. V dropped 4 bases and J dropped 7; count of bases not matched to a gene: 10. This CDR3 contains 14 residues. CDR1 SGHRS and CDR2 YFSETQ come from the germline V gene. CDR3 in DNA: TGCGCCAGCAGCCCCCACGGGGGGGCGTCGGAGCAGTACTTC. This sequence encodes CASSPHGGASEQYF. Full variable domain (rest looked up from reference TRBV5-1 and TRBJ2-7): KAGVTQTPRYLIKTRGQQVTLSCSPISGHRSVSWYQQTPGQGLQFLFEYFSETQRNKGNFPGRFSGRQFSNSRSEMNVSTLELGDSALYLCASSPHGGASEQYFGPGTRLTVT.

The genes are TRBV7-6 and TRBJ2-6; D remains unclear. Deletions cut 5 bases from V and 0 bases from J, with 8 bases between. The CDR3 is 15 amino acids. Per germline, CDR1 SGHVS and CDR2 FNYEAQ. The CDR3 loop is CASSPGASGANVLTF. The CDR3 coding sequence is TGTGCCAGCAGCCCCGGAGCCTCTGGGGCCAACGTCCTGACTTTC. Complete variable domain (other parts from reference TRBV7-6 and TRBJ2-6): GAGVSQSPRYKVTKRGQDVALRCDPISGHVSLYWYRQALGQGPEFLTYFNYEAQQDKSGLPNDRFSAERPEGSISTLTIQRTEQRDSAMYRCASSPGASGANVLTFGAGSRLTVL.

This clone was counted a single time. The genes are TRBV5-1 and TRBJ1-1; 10 bases are shared with TRBD1. The germline V gene has CDR1 SGHRS and CDR2 YFSETQ. V lost 4 bases, J lost 1 base, and 4 bases stayed unmatched. The CDR3 extends over 15 amino acids. The CDR3 loop reads CASSPWTGGNTEAFF. The CDR3 coding sequence is TGCGCCAGCAGCCCATGGACAGGGGGGAACACTGAAGCTTTCTTT.

The chain couples TRBV13 to TRBJ2-1; D perhaps matches TRBD1 (7 bases). This CDR3 is built from 16 residues. Per the germline V gene, CDR1 is PRHDT and CDR2 is FYEKMQ (reference sequence). The V gene lost 4 bases and the J gene lost 2 bases, with 15 bases spanning the gap. The chain's CDR3 is CASSSRQGGTYNEQFF. The CDR3 nucleotides are TGTGCCAGCAGCTCAAGACAGGGAGGTACCTACAATGAGCAGTTCTTC.

V is TRBV5-6 and J is TRBJ2-3; D not certain. The CDR3 length is 15 residues. V lost 0 bases to trimming and J lost 6 bases, with 14 bases between them. In germline, CDR1 is SGHDT, CDR2 YYEEEE. The CDR3 DNA follows: TGTGCCAGCAGCTTGGTGGGTAGTACCTCCGATACGCAGTATTTT. Residues: CASSLVGSTSDTQYF.

The genes are TRBV19 and TRBJ1-1, with D perhaps TRBD1 (5 bases). Between the trimmed V and J ends, which lost 7 bases and 4 bases, there was a span of 13 bases. The length of the CDR3 is 13 residues. The germline CDR1 and CDR2 sequences are LNHDA and SQIVND (reference sequence). CDR3 in amino acids: CASTPDGTTEAFF. The CDR3 bases are TGTGCCAGTACCCCGGACGGGACCACTGAAGCTTTCTTT. Variable domain in full (rest from reference TRBV19 and TRBJ1-1): DGGITQSPKYLFRKEGQNVTLSCEQNLNHDAMYWYRQDPGQGLRLIYYSQIVNDFQKGDIAEGYSVSREKKESFPLTVTSAQKNPTAFYLCASTPDGTTEAFFGQGTRLTVV.

This clone was counted a few times. CDR3 sequence: CASSPEGYEQFF. The CDR3 DNA is TGTGCCAGCAGCCCAGAGGGTTATGAGCAGTTCTTC. V usage is TRBV7-9 and J usage is TRBJ2-1; tentative D call: TRBD2 (5 bases). The CDR3 extends over 12 amino acids. Per the germline V gene, CDR1 is SEHNR and CDR2 is FQNEAQ (reference sequence). V was cut by 5 bases and J by 8 bases, with 10 bases left in between.

The genes are TRBV28 and TRBJ2-3; 11 nucleotides agree with TRBD1. Looked up from germline, CDR1 is MDHEN and CDR2 is SYDVKM. The CDR3 covers 18 residues. Unmatched junction bases numbered 11, after V lost 3 bases and J lost 3 bases. The CDR3 sequence: CASSFDPGQGAETDTQYF. CDR3 nucleotides: TGTGCCAGCAGTTTCGACCCCGGACAGGGGGCTGAGACAGATACGCAGTATTTT.

V gene TRBV28 combines with J gene TRBJ2-3, with D possibly matching TRBD1 (6 bases). Germline-derived CDR1 and CDR2 are MDHEN and SYDVKM. V was trimmed by 5 bases and J by 10 bases, leaving 16 bases between them. This CDR3 is 13 amino acids long. CDR3 in amino acids: CASSPIQGNPQYF. The CDR3 coding sequence is TGTGCCAGCAGTCCGATTCAGGGGAACCCGCAGTATTTT.

With regard to this clone: Mismatch with germline at one junction end may stem from a read error. The CDR3 loop is CASTPSLTYTQYF. The DNA of the CDR3 is TGTGCCAGCACTCCTTCCCTCACATATACGCAGTATTTT. The gene calls are TRBV12-3 or TRBV12-4 and TRBJ2-3; D remains unclear. The CDR3 spans 13 residues.

The V gene is TRBV28, the J gene TRBJ1-2, with 7 nucleotides matching TRBD1. The germline CDR1 and CDR2 sequences are MDHEN and SYDVKM. This CDR3 has 16 residues. V shed 8 bases and J 1 base; nucleotides not matched to a gene: 13. The CDR3 is CASGPIGTENNYGYTF. The CDR3 DNA reads as TGTGCCAGCGGTCCAATTGGGACAGAGAATAACTATGGCTACACCTTC.

Here the CDR3 reads CASSTGTASYNEQFF. The CDR3 bases are TGTGCCAGCAGCACTGGGACAGCCTCCTACAATGAGCAGTTCTTC. The V gene is TRBV7-9, the J gene TRBJ2-1; 7 bases are a match to TRBD1. The germline V gene has CDR1 SEHNR and CDR2 FQNEAQ (reference sequence). This CDR3 contains 15 residues. V trimming: 5 bases; J trimming: 0 bases; junction bases outside the gene matches: 4.

V usage is TRBV13 and J usage is TRBJ1-4, with 7 nucleotides matching TRBD1. The CDR3 extends over 19 amino acids. Germline loops: CDR1 PRHDT, CDR2 FYEKMQ (reference sequence). J was trimmed by 0 bases and V by 3 bases; bases with no gene match: 13. DNA for the CDR3: TGTGCCAGCAGCTTGAACCCGGGACAGCTTCTTGCAACTAATGAAAAACTGTTTTTT. Its translation: CASSLNPGQLLATNEKLFF.

The chain has TRBV7-9 and TRBJ2-5; 10 bases align to TRBD1. V was pared by 5 bases and J by 3 bases, with 6 bases of the junction left unmatched. Germline V lookup: CDR1 SEHNR, CDR2 FQNEAQ (reference sequence). The length of the CDR3 is 15 residues. CDR3 nucleotides: TGTGCCAGCAGCAGTGACAGGGGGCTTGAAGAGACCCAGTACTTC. Translation gives CASSSDRGLEETQYF.

As DNA, the CDR3 is TGTGCCAGCAGCCCCGGGACAGGACTTAAAGATACGCAGTATTTT. Protein: CASSPGTGLKDTQYF. The rearrangement links TRBV7-6 to TRBJ2-3, with TRBD1 matching 8 bases. This CDR3 region has 15 residues. In germline, CDR1 is SGHVS, CDR2 FNYEAQ. Trimming removed 5 bases from V and 5 bases from J; junction bases left unmatched: 9.

V gene TRBV2 combines with J gene TRBJ2-7; D perhaps matches TRBD1 (6 bases). The germline gives CDR1 SNHLY, CDR2 FYNNEI. Trimming stripped 5 bases from V and 1 base from J, with 18 bases between. This CDR3 region has 16 residues. CDR3 sequence reads: CASSPSGTRISYEQYF. CDR3 sequence (DNA): TGTGCCAGCAGTCCCTCCGGGACACGGATTTCCTACGAGCAGTACTTC. Full variable domain (rest looked up from reference TRBV2 and TRBJ2-7): EPEVTQTPSHQVTQMGQEVILRCVPISNHLYFYWYRQILGQKVEFLVSFYNNEISEKSEIFDDQFSVERPDGSNFTLKIRSTKLEDSAMYFCASSPSGTRISYEQYFGPGTRLTVT.

The gene calls are TRBV24-1 and TRBJ1-5; D not resolved. CDR1 and CDR2 (germline): KGHDR, SFDVKD. The CDR3 length is 13 residues. V was clipped by 5 bases and J by 5 bases, with 9 bases between them. The CDR3 nucleotides read TGTGCCACCAGTGCGGCAGGCTATCAGCCCCAGCATTTT. Translated: CATSAAGYQPQHF.

The chain employs TRBV5-1 and TRBJ2-5; 8 positions match TRBD1. Germline V gives CDR1 SGHRS, CDR2 YFSETQ. The CDR3 consists of 15 residues. With V trimmed by 4 bases and J by 5 bases, 10 bases remained unmatched. The CDR3: CASSPMPGGYETQYF. DNA for the CDR3: TGCGCCAGCAGCCCTATGCCAGGGGGCTATGAGACCCAGTACTTC.

The rearrangement uses TRBV7-9 and TRBJ2-5, with D possibly being TRBD2 (5 bases). Deletions cut 1 base from V and 3 bases from J, with 9 bases between. Looked up from germline, CDR1 is SEHNR and CDR2 is FQNEAQ (reference sequence). The CDR3 runs to 14 residues. The CDR3 region has the DNA TGTGCCAGCAGCTTAGTAAGGACTGAAGAGACCCAGTACTTC. It specifies CASSLVRTEETQYF.

V and J are TRBV6-1 and TRBJ2-1; 9 nucleotides align to TRBD2. After removal of 2 bases from V and 4 bases from J, the junction contained 12 bases not matched to a gene. Germline V gene sequence: CDR1 MNHNS, CDR2 SASEGT. This CDR3 spans 18 amino acids. The CDR3 spells CASSERRGLAGFYNEQFF. The DNA of the CDR3 is TGTGCCAGCAGTGAACGAAGGGGCCTAGCGGGATTTTACAATGAGCAGTTCTTC.

The chain recombines TRBV7-3 with TRBJ2-1; D gene ambiguous. Germline V gene sequence: CDR1 SGHTA, CDR2 FQGTGA. This CDR3 contains 14 residues. Trimming left V 0 bases short and J 1 base short, with 4 bases between. The chain's CDR3 is CASSLTGSYNEQFF. CDR3 nucleotide sequence: TGTGCCAGCAGCTTAACAGGGTCCTACAATGAGCAGTTCTTC.

V is TRBV4-1 and J is TRBJ1-6; D not certain. Germline lookup yields CDR1 MGHRA and CDR2 YSYEKL. Deletions cut 0 bases from V and 7 bases from J, with 10 bases between. CDR3 size: 15 residues. Here the CDR3 reads CASSQEPGNNSPLHF. CDR3 coding DNA: TGCGCCAGCAGCCAAGAGCCGGGGAACAATTCACCCCTCCACTTT.

The sample holds a few counts of this clone. The chain uses TRBV7-6 and TRBJ1-1; D gene unclear. CDR1 is SGHVS, CDR2 FNYEAQ, per germline. V was trimmed by 5 bases and J by 1 base, leaving 8 bases between them. The CDR3 covers 13 residues. As DNA, the CDR3 is TGTGCCAGCAGCAGAGCAGGGAACACTGAAGCTTTCTTT. Its translation: CASSRAGNTEAFF.

Here the CDR3 reads CASSSSFDTGETQYF. The DNA for the CDR3 is TGTGCCAGCAGCTCCAGCTTCGATACGGGCGAGACCCAGTACTTC. This rearrangement joins TRBV7-2 to TRBJ2-5, with unresolved D. Germline V gives CDR1 SGHTA, CDR2 FQGNSA. The germline V and J ends were trimmed by 4 bases and 5 bases, with 17 bases remaining between them. The CDR3 runs 15 residues.